Below, 14 T cell receptor beta chains from the same sample are listed, as sequenced in a study of T cells in Graves' hyperthyroidism and ophthalmopathy. There were TCR beta CDR3 regions amplified from RNA transcripts. During a first-round RT-PCR of the TCR CDR3, the HTBI primer set was used. From the multiplex PCR reads, TCRdb called clonotypes with MiXCR, one entry per CDR3 protein. Of 400,000 to 550,000 distinct CDR3 sequences listed, around 24% were seen once; the top ten hold approximately 10%. The sample comprised blood. The receptors shown here come from a woman aged 25 to 45 with Graves' ophthalmopathy.

This clonotype showed up just a few times. The chain has TRBV6-7 and TRBJ1-1; D unclear. TRBV6-7 is classed as an ORF, of uncertain function. This CDR3 has 16 amino acids. V was pared by 5 bases and J by 4 bases, with 20 bases between. CDR3 region: CASSRPNPGLGTEAFF. The CDR3 DNA follows: TGTGCCAGCAGTCGCCCAAACCCCGGTCTCGGCACTGAAGCTTTCTTT.

This rearrangement joins TRBV6-1 to TRBJ2-5, with a possible D match to TRBD1 (5 bases). The CDR3 contains 14 residues. V was cut by 0 bases and J by 3 bases, with 8 bases left in between. Germline V CDR1 and CDR2: MNHNS, SASEGT. The CDR3 sequence: CASSEALREETQYF. The CDR3 coding sequence is TGTGCCAGCAGTGAAGCGCTCAGGGAAGAGACCCAGTACTTC.

There are many counts of this clonotype. The chain couples TRBV13 to TRBJ2-7; no definite D call. V gave up 0 bases and J gave up 7 bases, with 10 bases separating them. Germline CDR1 is PRHDT and CDR2 is FYEKMQ (reference sequence). This CDR3 has 13 amino acids. The CDR3 here is CASSLGEAWEQYF. As DNA, the CDR3 is TGTGCCAGCAGCTTAGGCGAGGCGTGGGAGCAGTACTTC.

This clonotype was counted ten times or more. The chain combines TRBV7-2 with TRBJ1-2, with TRBD1 identical over 9 bases. CDR1 is SGHTA, CDR2 FQGNSA, per germline. The CDR3 length is 14 residues. V shed 5 bases and J 4 bases; nucleotides not matched to a gene: 5. As DNA, the CDR3 is TGTGCCAGCAGCCCACGGACAGGGGCCTATGGCTACACCTTC. Its protein product is CASSPRTGAYGYTF.

J is TRBJ1-2 and V is TRBV18; tentative D call: TRBD1 (5 bases). This CDR3 comprises 13 residues. Trimming stripped 5 bases from V and 4 bases from J, with 11 bases between. The germline CDR1 and CDR2 sequences are KGHSH and LQKENI. CDR3 loop: CASSKTVSYGYTF. CDR3 sequence (DNA): TGTGCCAGCTCAAAGACAGTAAGCTATGGCTACACCTTC.

Remarks on this clonotype: A much larger clone lies one base from this, so it may be a read error. The chain recombines TRBV12-3 or TRBV12-4 with TRBJ1-1; no firm D call. The CDR3 is made up of 12 amino acids. The germline V and J ends were trimmed by 5 bases and 6 bases, with 10 bases remaining between them. CDR3 amino acids: CASSGGSSEAFF. The CDR3 DNA reads as TGTGCCAGCAGTGGAGGGTCCTCTGAAGCTTTCTTT.

This clonotype has at least ten counts. Here the CDR3 reads CASSYADGQYF. The CDR3 DNA is TGTGCCAGCAGTTACGCGGACGGGCAGTACTTC. The genes are TRBV6-2 or TRBV6-3 and TRBJ2-7; no clear D gene. Trimming left V 2 bases short and J 9 bases short, with 8 bases between. Germline loops: CDR1 MNHEY, CDR2 SVGEGT. The CDR3 length is 11 residues.

This clonotype was seen at least ten times. The chain joins TRBV7-2 to TRBJ1-2, with D perhaps TRBD1 (6 bases). The CDR3 spans 14 residues. CDR1 and CDR2 from the germline V gene are SGHTA and FQGNSA. The V and J ends lost 5 bases and 4 bases respectively, with 14 bases between them. CDR3 in DNA: TGTGCCAGCAGCCCCCGGGACAATTCCTATGGCTACACCTTC. This encodes CASSPRDNSYGYTF.

The sample holds many counts of this clonotype. The chain uses TRBV20-1 and TRBJ2-7, with TRBD1 identical over 10 bases. In germline, CDR1 is DFQATT, CDR2 SNEGSKA (reference sequence). V lost 4 bases to trimming and J lost 5 bases; unmatched junction nucleotides: 5. The CDR3 runs to 13 residues. As DNA, the CDR3 is TGCAGTGCTACTGGACAGGGGGACCACGAGCAGTACTTC. Amino acids: CSATGQGDHEQYF.

This clonotype was seen ten or more times. The chain carries TRBV20-1 and TRBJ1-2, with TRBD1 matching 10 bases. J lost 2 bases, V lost 5 bases, and 5 bases had no gene match. Germline CDR1 and CDR2: DFQATT and SNEGSKA (reference sequence). The CDR3 length is 14 residues. The CDR3 spells CSAGTGAHNYGYTF. In nucleotides, the CDR3 is TGCAGTGCTGGGACAGGGGCCCACAACTATGGCTACACCTTC.

This clonotype showed up many times. The rearrangement links TRBV12-3 or TRBV12-4 to TRBJ1-1; maybe TRBD1 (6 bases). The CDR3 runs to 15 residues. V lost 5 bases and J lost 0, with 13 bases in between. The CDR3 coding sequence is TGTGCCAGCAGTCCCTGGACAGACGTGAACACTGAAGCTTTCTTT. Translating it yields CASSPWTDVNTEAFF.

The rearrangement joins TRBV28 to TRBJ1-5; no reliable D call. The CDR3 runs 11 residues. CDR1 and CDR2 from the germline V gene are MDHEN and SYDVKM. Between the trimmed V and J ends, which lost 6 bases and 7 bases, there was a span of 7 bases. As DNA, the CDR3 is TGTGCCAGCAGGCAGGACCAGCCCCAGCATTTT. This translates into CASRQDQPQHF.

This clonotype was seen ten or more times. The rearrangement joins TRBV11-2 to TRBJ2-7; no firm D call. The V end was cut by 0 bases, the J end by 6 bases, with 6 bases between. This CDR3 has 12 residues. Germline CDR1 reads SGHAT; CDR2 reads FQNNGV. CDR3 amino acids: CASSLESFEQYF. DNA of the CDR3: TGTGCCAGCAGCTTAGAATCGTTCGAGCAGTACTTC.

This clonotype was detected many times. V and J are TRBV30 and TRBJ1-1; TRBD1 agrees at 7 bases. V lost 2 bases and J lost 0; bases outside the gene matches: 6. Germline assignment: CDR1 GTSNPN and CDR2 SVGIG (reference sequence). CDR3 length equals 15 residues. DNA for the CDR3: TGTGCCTGGAGTCCTCGGACAGGATTGAACACTGAAGCTTTCTTT. Residues: CAWSPRTGLNTEAFF.